The 15 T cell receptor beta chains reported below all come from one sample, sequenced in a study of blood T cell repertoires in COVID-19. This table comes from immunoSEQ multiplex PCR, and its TCRdb copy is limited to in-frame clones, with some not included. Of approximately 190,000 clones detected, approximately 86% appear once; the ten largest clones hold roughly 5%. The sample taken for sequencing was PBMCs or T cells enriched from blood (not recorded which). These receptors all stem from a woman aged 60-75 years with acute COVID-19.

This clone showed up just a few times. The CDR3 protein is CASSVMGLAQDTQYF. CDR3 nucleotides: TGTGCCAGCAGCGTAATGGGACTAGCGCAAGATACGCAGTATTTT. The chain uses TRBV9 and TRBJ2-3; 10 bases are shared with TRBD2. Germline V gives CDR1 SGDLS, CDR2 YYNGEE. After removal of 1 base from V and 5 bases from J, the junction contained 4 bases not matched to a gene. This CDR3 is 15 amino acids long.

The CDR3 here is CASSLTLDMSSYEQYF. CDR3 nucleotides: TGTGCCAGTAGTCTGACACTGGACATGTCCTCCTACGAGCAGTACTTC. J is TRBJ2-7 and V is TRBV19; D might be TRBD1 (5 bases). The CDR3 runs 16 residues. Trimming removed 5 bases from V and 0 bases from J, with 17 bases in between. Germline V lookup: CDR1 LNHDA, CDR2 SQIVND (reference sequence).

This rearrangement joins TRBV30 to TRBJ1-6, with D unresolved. Germline assignment: CDR1 GTSNPN and CDR2 SVGIG (reference sequence). With 1 base removed from V and 7 bases from J, the gap between germline ends came to 14 bases. There are 15 residues in the CDR3. CDR3 sequence reads: CAWSDPRQSNSPLHF. The CDR3 DNA sequence: TGTGCCTGGAGTGACCCCCGACAATCGAATTCACCCCTCCACTTT.

This CDR3 is CASNLGQMNTEAFF. The CDR3, as DNA: TGTGCCAGCAATCTAGGACAGATGAACACTGAAGCTTTCTTT. The V and J genes are TRBV28 and TRBJ1-1, with D possibly matching TRBD1 (6 bases). Trimming shortened V by 7 bases and J by 0 bases, and 12 bases separated the two germline ends. Germline values: CDR1 MDHEN, CDR2 SYDVKM. The CDR3 is 14 residues long.

This clone was observed a handful of times. The rearrangement uses TRBV19 and TRBJ2-1; perhaps TRBD2 as D (6 bases). The V and J ends lost 3 bases and 0 bases respectively, with 15 bases between them. Looked up from germline, CDR1 is LNHDA and CDR2 is SQIVND (reference sequence). The CDR3 is 17 residues long. The CDR3 here is CASSISGAVGSYNEQFF. For the CDR3, the DNA is TGTGCCAGTAGTATTTCGGGAGCCGTTGGCTCCTACAATGAGCAGTTCTTC. Full variable domain (missing parts from reference TRBV19 and TRBJ2-1): DGGITQSPKYLFRKEGQNVTLSCEQNLNHDAMYWYRQDPGQGLRLIYYSQIVNDFQKGDIAEGYSVSREKKESFPLTVTSAQKNPTAFYLCASSISGAVGSYNEQFFGPGTRLTVL.

This clone was observed a single time. This sequence joins TRBV3-1 (or the pseudogene TRBV3-2) and TRBJ2-2; 9 bases agree with TRBD2. This CDR3 has 15 amino acids. J was trimmed by 5 bases and V by 4 bases; bases with no gene match: 5. The germline V gene encodes CDR1 LGHDT and CDR2 YNNKEL (reference sequence). The chain's CDR3 is CASSPYSGGTGELFF. The CDR3 DNA follows: TGTGCCAGCAGCCCATATAGCGGGGGAACCGGGGAGCTGTTTTTT.

The rearrangement links TRBV4-1 to TRBJ2-1; 7 bases agree with TRBD2. The ends lost 0 bases at V and 9 bases at J; junction bases unmatched: 11. The germline CDR1 and CDR2 sequences are MGHRA and YSYEKL. The length of the CDR3 is 16 residues. This CDR3 is CASSQEGTGGGSEQFF. CDR3 bases: TGCGCCAGCAGCCAAGAAGGAACGGGAGGAGGGAGTGAGCAGTTCTTC.

The gene calls are TRBV5-1 and TRBJ1-1, with 10 bases matching TRBD1. V dropped 1 base and J dropped 5; count of bases not matched to a gene: 5. This CDR3 region has 15 residues. CDR1 SGHRS and CDR2 YFSETQ come from the germline V gene. CDR3 sequence: CASSLKGQGSTEAFF. CDR3 DNA sequence: TGCGCCAGCAGCTTGAAGGGACAGGGGAGTACTGAAGCTTTCTTT.

The J gene is TRBJ1-5, the V gene TRBV11-2; no reliable D call. The CDR3 length is 13 residues. The V end lost 1 base, the J end lost 5 bases, and 6 bases lay between the germline ends. Per the germline V gene, CDR1 is SGHAT and CDR2 is FQNNGV. CDR3 protein: CASSLGRYQPQHF. CDR3 DNA sequence: TGTGCCAGCAGCTTAGGCAGGTATCAGCCCCAGCATTTT.

The chain carries TRBV4-2 and TRBJ1-5; D unresolved. The CDR3 sequence is 16 residues long. Germline V gene sequence: CDR1 LGHNA, CDR2 YNFKEQ. Deletions cut 0 bases from V and 2 bases from J, with 11 bases between. CDR3 sequence: CASSQDPNGGNQPQHF. The CDR3 DNA reads as TGTGCCAGCAGCCAAGATCCCAACGGGGGCAATCAGCCCCAGCATTTT.

The V call is TRBV10-2, the J call TRBJ2-1; 11 nucleotides align to TRBD2. J was trimmed by 5 bases and V by 8 bases; bases with no gene match: 8. Germline-derived CDR1 and CDR2 are WSHSY and SAAADI. This CDR3 is built from 15 residues. CDR3 sequence: CASDFTSGSHNEQFF. The CDR3 DNA follows: TGCGCCAGCGACTTTACTAGCGGGAGCCACAATGAGCAGTTCTTC.

The CDR3 region is CASSQVKWGRYYGYTF. CDR3 in DNA: TGCGCCAGCAGCCAAGTTAAGTGGGGCAGGTACTATGGCTACACCTTC. V gene TRBV4-3 combines with J gene TRBJ1-2; D is possibly TRBD1 (5 bases). CDR1 and CDR2 (germline): LGHNA, YSLEER. Trimming left V 1 base short and J 3 bases short, with 15 bases between. The CDR3 has 16 amino acids.

The chain uses TRBV7-6 and TRBJ1-5, with D unclear. V lost 1 base to trimming and J lost 7 bases, with 8 bases between them. The germline V gene encodes CDR1 SGHVS and CDR2 FNYEAQ. The CDR3 has 13 residues. The CDR3 region has the DNA TGTGCCAGCAGCTTAGGCGCCGGGCAGCCCCAGCATTTT. Protein: CASSLGAGQPQHF.

A note on this clone: Compared with germline, one end of the junction differs, possibly owing to a read error. The rearrangement links TRBV27 to TRBJ1-1; a weak D match, TRBD1 (6 bases). Germline loops: CDR1 MNHEY, CDR2 SMNVEV (reference sequence). The length of the CDR3 is 15 residues. The DNA of the CDR3 is TGTGTCAGCAGTTTAACCCCAGGGGTGAACACTGAAGCTTTCTTT. Its translation: CVSSLTPGVNTEAFF.

V is TRBV23-1 and J is TRBJ1-1; no clear D gene. TRBV23-1 is given ORF status, its function remaining uncertain. Trimming cost V 0 bases and J 1 base, with 9 bases left between them. There are 15 residues in the CDR3. In DNA form, the CDR3 reads TGCGCCAGCAGTCAATCGAGGGCGACGAACACTGAAGCTTTCTTT. Translating it yields CASSQSRATNTEAFF.